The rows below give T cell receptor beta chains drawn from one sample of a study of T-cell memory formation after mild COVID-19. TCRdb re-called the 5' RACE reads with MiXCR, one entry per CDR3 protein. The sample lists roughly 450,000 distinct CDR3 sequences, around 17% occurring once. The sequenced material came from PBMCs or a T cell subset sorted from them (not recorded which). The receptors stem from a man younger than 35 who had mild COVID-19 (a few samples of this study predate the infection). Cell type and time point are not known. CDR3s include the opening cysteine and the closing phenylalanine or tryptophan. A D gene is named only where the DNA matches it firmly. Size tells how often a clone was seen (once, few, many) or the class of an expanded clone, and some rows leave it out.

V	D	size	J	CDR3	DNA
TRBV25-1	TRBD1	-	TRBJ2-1	CASSDLGQGFGINEQFF	TGTGCCAGCAGCGATTTGGGACAGGGGTTCGGTATCAATGAGCAGTTCTTC
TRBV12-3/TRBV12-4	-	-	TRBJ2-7	CASSQTSYEQYF	TGTGCCAGCAGCCAAACCTCCTACGAGCAGTACTTC
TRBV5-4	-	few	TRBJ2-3	CASSRPQERADTQYF	TGTGCCAGCAGCCGCCCGCAGGAACGTGCAGATACGCAGTATTTT
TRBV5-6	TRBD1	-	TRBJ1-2	CASSLDVRGRSGYTF	TGTGCCAGCAGCTTGGACGTCAGGGGGCGGAGTGGCTACACCTTC
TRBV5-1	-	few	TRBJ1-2	CASSLGPKGTNYGYTF	TGCGCCAGCAGCTTGGGCCCCAAGGGGACAAATTATGGCTACACCTTC
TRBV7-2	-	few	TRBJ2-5	CASSFQTRQGTQYF	TGTGCCAGCAGCTTCCAGACCCGGCAAGGGACCCAGTACTTC
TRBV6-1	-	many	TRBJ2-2	CASSPGTLNTGELFF	TGTGCCAGCAGTCCCGGGACTTTGAACACCGGGGAGCTGTTTTTT
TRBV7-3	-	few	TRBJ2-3	CASSLSRTVGDTQYF	TGTGCCAGCAGCCTATCTAGGACAGTGGGAGATACGCAGTATTTT
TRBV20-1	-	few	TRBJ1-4	CSAYRPQEKLFF	TGCAGTGCCTACAGACCCCAGGAAAAACTGTTTTTT
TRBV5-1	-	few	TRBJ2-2	CASSPRDGTFTGELFF	TGCGCCAGCAGCCCGCGGGACGGAACTTTCACCGGGGAGCTGTTTTTT
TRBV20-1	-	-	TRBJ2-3	CSARALLASDTQYF	TGCAGTGCTAGAGCTCTACTAGCATCCGATACGCAGTATTTT
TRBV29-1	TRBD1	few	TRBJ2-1	CSVGQGGYNEQFF	TGCAGCGTAGGACAGGGCGGCTACAATGAGCAGTTCTTC
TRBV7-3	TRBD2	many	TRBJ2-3	CASSRGTSGPSTDTQYF	TGTGCCAGCAGCCGGGGGACTAGCGGACCCTCCACAGATACGCAGTATTTT
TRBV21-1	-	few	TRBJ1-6	CASSVFLNAGQNNSPLHF	TGTGCCAGCAGCGTTTTTCTAAACGCGGGACAGAATAATTCACCCCTCCACTTT
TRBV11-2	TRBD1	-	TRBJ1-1	CASSPGQVSEAFF	TGTGCCAGCAGTCCCGGACAGGTCAGTGAAGCTTTCTTT
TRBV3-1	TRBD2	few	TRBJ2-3	CASSQLAGTDTQYF	TGTGCCAGCAGCCAACTAGCGGGCACAGATACGCAGTATTTT
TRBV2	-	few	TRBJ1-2	CASSKTATNYGYTF	TGTGCCAGCAGTAAGACAGCCACTAACTATGGCTACACCTTC
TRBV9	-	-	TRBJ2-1	CASSVVGPPQFF	TGTGCCAGCAGCGTAGTCGGACCCCCGCAGTTCTTC
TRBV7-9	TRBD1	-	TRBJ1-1	CASSSGQGWTEAFF	TGTGCCAGCAGCTCGGGACAGGGTTGGACTGAAGCTTTCTTT
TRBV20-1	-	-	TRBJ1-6	CSVPGARFGGTDYNSPLHF	TGCAGTGTTCCTGGGGCCCGATTTGGGGGGACCGACTATAATTCACCCCTCCACTTT
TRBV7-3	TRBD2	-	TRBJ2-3	CASSPKSVAGADTQYF	TGTGCCAGCAGCCCGAAGTCGGTAGCGGGGGCCGATACGCAGTATTTT
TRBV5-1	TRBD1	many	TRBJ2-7	CASSFGQGGEQYF	TGTGCCAGCAGCTTCGGACAGGGAGGCGAGCAGTACTTC
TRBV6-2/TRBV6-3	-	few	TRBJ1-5	CASSFPGTNQPQHF	TGTGCCAGCAGTTTTCCAGGGACTAATCAGCCCCAGCATTTT
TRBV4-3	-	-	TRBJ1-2	CASSHPGRSYGYTF	TGCGCCAGCAGCCACCCGGGGAGGAGCTATGGCTACACCTTC
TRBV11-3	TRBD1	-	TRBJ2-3	CASSDTGAYTDTQYF	TGTGCCAGCAGCGATACAGGGGCGTACACAGATACGCAGTATTTT
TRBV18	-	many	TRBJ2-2	CASSPSGQNTGELFF	TGTGCCAGCTCACCCTCGGGACAGAACACCGGGGAGCTGTTTTTT
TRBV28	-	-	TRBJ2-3	CATVNSGTSTDTQYF	TGTGCCACCGTCAATAGCGGTACTAGCACAGATACGCAGTATTTT
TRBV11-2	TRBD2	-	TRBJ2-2	CASSAGLAGPGELFF	TGTGCCAGCAGCGCCGGACTAGCGGGGCCCGGGGAGCTGTTTTTT
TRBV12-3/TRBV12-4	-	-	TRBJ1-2	CASVGAADGYTF	TGTGCCAGCGTTGGGGCGGCAGATGGCTACACCTTC
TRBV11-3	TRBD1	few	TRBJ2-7	CASSIAADRDHEQYF	TGTGCCAGCAGCATCGCCGCGGACAGGGATCACGAGCAGTACTTC
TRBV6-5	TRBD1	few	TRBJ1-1	CASSKQGFTEAFF	TGTGCCAGCAGTAAACAGGGGTTCACTGAAGCTTTCTTT
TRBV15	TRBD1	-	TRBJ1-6	CATSRGDRAGSPLHF	TGTGCCACCAGCAGAGGGGACAGGGCGGGTTCACCCCTCCACTTT
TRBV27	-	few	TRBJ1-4	CASSTNDGREKLFF	TGTGCCAGCAGTACAAACGACGGGAGAGAAAAACTGTTTTTT
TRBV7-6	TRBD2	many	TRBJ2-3	CASSLVGEGTDTQYF	TGTGCCAGCAGCTTAGTTGGGGAGGGAACAGATACGCAGTATTTT
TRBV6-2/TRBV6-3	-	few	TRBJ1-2	CASSEPSYYGYTF	TGTGCCAGCAGTGAACCCTCTTACTATGGCTACACCTTC
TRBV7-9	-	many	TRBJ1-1	CASSLQQLNTEAFF	TGTGCCAGCAGCTTACAACAGTTGAACACTGAAGCTTTCTTT
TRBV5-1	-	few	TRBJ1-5	CASSLSTGPGQPQHF	TGCGCCAGCAGCTTATCAACAGGGCCAGGCCAGCCCCAGCATTTT
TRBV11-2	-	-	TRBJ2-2	CASSARASPVGELFF	TGTGCCAGCAGCGCCCGGGCCTCCCCGGTGGGGGAGCTGTTTTTT
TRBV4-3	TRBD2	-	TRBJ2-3	CASSRGAGVRADTQYF	TGCGCCAGCAGCCGAGGAGCGGGGGTGCGAGCAGATACGCAGTATTTT
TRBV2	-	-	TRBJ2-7	CASSGDTTYEQYF	TGTGCCAGCAGTGGGGACACAACCTACGAGCAGTACTTC
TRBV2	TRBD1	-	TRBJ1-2	CASSGWTGEPGDGYTF	TGTGCCAGCAGCGGGTGGACAGGGGAACCGGGGGATGGCTACACCTTC
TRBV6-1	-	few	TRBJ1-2	CASSGIGGGYGYTF	TGTGCCAGCAGTGGAATTGGGGGCGGCTATGGCTACACCTTC
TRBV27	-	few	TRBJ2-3	CASSPYRGLTDTQYF	TGTGCCAGCAGTCCGTACAGGGGACTCACAGATACGCAGTATTTT
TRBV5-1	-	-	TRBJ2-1	CASSFRDEQFF	TGCGCCAGCAGCTTTAGGGATGAGCAGTTCTTC
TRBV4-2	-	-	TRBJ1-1	CASSQAGKGEAFF	TGTGCCAGCAGCCAAGCAGGGAAGGGTGAAGCTTTCTTT
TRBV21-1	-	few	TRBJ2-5	CARKREETQYF	TGTGCCAGGAAAAGGGAAGAGACCCAGTACTTC
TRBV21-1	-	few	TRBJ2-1	CASRPGGGRNEQFF	TGTGCCAGCAGGCCGGGCGGGGGTCGCAATGAGCAGTTCTTC
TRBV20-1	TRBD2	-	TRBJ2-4	CSASGLWAGEAKNIQYF	TGCAGTGCTAGTGGGTTATGGGCGGGGGAAGCCAAAAACATTCAGTACTTC
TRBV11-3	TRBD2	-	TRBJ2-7	CASSRGGNEQYF	TGTGCCAGCAGCCGGGGAGGGAACGAGCAGTACTTC
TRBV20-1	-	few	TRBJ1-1	CSATGGGWNTEAFF	TGCAGTGCCACAGGCGGAGGTTGGAACACTGAAGCTTTCTTT
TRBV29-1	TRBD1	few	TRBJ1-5	CSPRGTGGQHSNQPQHF	TGCAGCCCGAGGGGGACAGGGGGCCAACATAGCAATCAGCCCCAGCATTTT
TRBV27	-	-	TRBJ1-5	CASSPSDGSNQPQHF	TGTGCCAGCAGTCCGTCGGACGGGAGCAATCAGCCCCAGCATTTT
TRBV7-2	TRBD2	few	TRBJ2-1	CASSLSRVGGGGEQFF	TGTGCCAGCAGCTTATCCCGTGTAGGCGGGGGGGGTGAGCAGTTCTTC
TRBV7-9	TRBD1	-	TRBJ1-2	CASSPTMTGSYGYTF	TGTGCCAGCAGCCCGACGATGACAGGGAGCTATGGCTACACCTTC
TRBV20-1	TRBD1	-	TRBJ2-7	CSATKQGDTYEQYF	TGCAGTGCTACCAAACAGGGGGACACCTACGAGCAGTACTTC
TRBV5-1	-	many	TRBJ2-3	CASSLGQGGADTQYF	TGCGCCAGCAGCTTGGGTCAAGGGGGTGCAGATACGCAGTATTTT
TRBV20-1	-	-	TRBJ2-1	CSADGRGPSYNEQFF	TGCAGTGCCGATGGACGGGGGCCCTCCTACAATGAGCAGTTCTTC